The entry below gives a single T cell receptor (beta chain) sequence along with its context. The antigen remains unidentified. This sample is drawn from a study of PD-1 blockade in classical Hodgkin lymphoma. All the patients suffered relapse after autologous stem cell transplantation, and brentuximab vedotin exposure differed. Patients showed best responses of complete response, partial response or progressive disease. Only in-frame clones appear in the TCRdb table, and some are missing; sequencing was by immunoSEQ multiplex PCR. The sample has about 100,000 clones, more than 85% seen once. Findings of the study overall: Complete responders possessed baseline diversity comparable to newly diagnosed patients. By C4D1 there was a significant rise in CD4+ TCR diversity but not in CD8+ TCR diversity. Baseline TCR diversity was reportedly lower in newly diagnosed patients than healthy donors.

Germline values: CDR1 SNHLY, CDR2 FYNNEI. The length of the CDR3 is 13 residues. The V and J ends lost 6 bases and 7 bases, in that order; junction bases with no gene match: 6. Source: peripheral blood mononuclear cells (PBMCs), taken before the second cycle of nivolumab. The chain carries TRBV2 and TRBJ2-7; 10 bases are a match to TRBD1. This TCR derives from a human donor with classical Hodgkin lymphoma. CDR3 sequence reads: CASSDRGRGEQYF. The CDR3 DNA reads TGTGCCAGCAGCGACAGGGGGCGAGGTGAGCAGTACTTC.